A selection of T cell receptor beta chains follows, all from one sample in a study of blood T cell repertoires in COVID-19. Generated by immunoSEQ multiplex PCR, the TCRdb table keeps only in-frame clones and is missing some. The sample has roughly 260,000 clones, around 87% seen once; the top ten hold about 6%. Sequences were obtained from PBMCs or T cells enriched from blood (not recorded which). The receptors originated from a woman aged 25 to 45 with acute COVID-19. CDR3s include the opening cysteine and the closing phenylalanine or tryptophan. The D gene is left open where the match is weak. Size values are once, few and many counts, or a class for expanded clones, and some rows have none.

d_call	v_call	j_call	clone_size	cdr3_nt	cdr3_aa
NA	TRBV7-8	TRBJ1-5	NA	TGTGCCAGCAGCTTTCCGGGAGAAAATCAGCCCCAGCATTTT	CASSFPGENQPQHF
TRBD2	TRBV18	TRBJ2-3	NA	TGTGCCAGCTCATCACGGGACTACTACACAGATACGCAGTATTTT	CASSSRDYYTDTQYF
NA	TRBV11-2	TRBJ2-7	NA	TGTGCCAGCAGCATCCCCGGGGGAAGGAGCTCCTACGAGCAGTACTTC	CASSIPGGRSSYEQYF
NA	TRBV12-5	TRBJ2-3	NA	TGTGCTAGTGGTTTGAGCCCTCTAACTACGCAGTATTTT	CASGLSPLTTQYF
TRBD1	TRBV19	TRBJ2-7	NA	TGTGCCAGCCGGGACAGGGTCTCCTACGAGCAGTACTTC	CASRDRVSYEQYF
TRBD1	TRBV7-6	TRBJ2-1	NA	TGTGCCAGCAGCCCTAGACCGGGACAGGGAACCCACAATGAGCAGTTCTTC	CASSPRPGQGTHNEQFF
NA	TRBV27	TRBJ1-5	NA	TGTGCCAGCAGTTTAGGAGGTGGACTCATAGTAGATCAGCCCCAGCATTTT	CASSLGGGLIVDQPQHF
NA	TRBV6-1	TRBJ1-1	once	TGTGCCAGCAGTGAACAGGCAGGGATGAACACTGAAGCTTTCTTT	CASSEQAGMNTEAFF
TRBD1	TRBV28	TRBJ1-3	NA	TGTGCCAGCAGTTTAGGGAGTGACAGGGGCCCCTCTGGAAACACCATATATTTT	CASSLGSDRGPSGNTIYF
TRBD1	TRBV7-9	TRBJ2-7	NA	TGTGCCAGCAGCGTGACCGGGACAGGGGGCCACGAGCAGTACTTC	CASSVTGTGGHEQYF
NA	TRBV25-1	TRBJ2-1	NA	TGTGCCAGCAGTGAAGCAGGAAACAATGAGCAGTTCTTC	CASSEAGNNEQFF
TRBD1	TRBV30	TRBJ1-3	once	TGTGCCTGGAGCCTTACAGGGGGCTCTGGAAACACCATATATTTT	CAWSLTGGSGNTIYF
NA	TRBV2	TRBJ1-1	NA	TGTGCCAGCAGTGAATTTGGGGGGGCCGCGAACACTGAAGCTTTCTTT	CASSEFGGAANTEAFF
NA	TRBV29-1	TRBJ1-1	NA	TGCAGCGTGGGCTCTAGGACTGAAGCTTTCTTT	CSVGSRTEAFF
TRBD1	TRBV18	TRBJ1-2	NA	TGTGCCAGCTCACAACAGGGGAACTATGGCTACACCTTC	CASSQQGNYGYTF
TRBD1	TRBV10-3	TRBJ1-3	NA	TGTGCCATCAGCGAGACAGGGGGTGGAAACACCATATATTTT	CAISETGGGNTIYF
NA	TRBV28	TRBJ1-5	NA	TGTGCCAGCAGTTTCCCCAGACGAGGATCAAGCAATCAGCCCCAGCATTTT	CASSFPRRGSSNQPQHF
NA	TRBV24-1	TRBJ2-6	NA	TGTGCCACCAGTGATTTGTGGGGCAGCTCTGGGGCCAACGTCCTGACTTTC	CATSDLWGSSGANVLTF
TRBD2	TRBV18	TRBJ2-1	NA	TGTGCCAGCTCACCACCAGGGACACTGGCTAGCGGGGGTTTCAATGAGCAGTTCTTC	CASSPPGTLASGGFNEQFF
NA	TRBV5-5	TRBJ1-1	NA	TGTGCCAGCGGAGGTGGGCACAGGGTTTGGACTGAAGCTTTCTTT	CASGGGHRVWTEAFF
NA	TRBV12-5	TRBJ2-1	NA	TGTGCTAGTGGCCGGGACTCCTACAATGAGCAGTTCTTC	CASGRDSYNEQFF
NA	TRBV5-4	TRBJ2-5	NA	TGTGCCAGCAGCTTGCAGGGGAAGGAGACCCAGTACTTC	CASSLQGKETQYF
NA	TRBV19	TRBJ1-5	NA	TGTGCCAGTAGTATAGCCGCCGAGTGGCCCCAGCATTTT	CASSIAAEWPQHF
NA	TRBV7-9	TRBJ2-1	NA	TGTGCCAGCAGCTTAGCCCTTAGCTCCTACAATGAGCAGTTCTTC	CASSLALSSYNEQFF
TRBD1	TRBV28	TRBJ2-6	NA	TGTGCCAGCAGTTTATGGCAGGGGGATGGGGCCAACGTCCTGACTTTC	CASSLWQGDGANVLTF
NA	TRBV5-8	TRBJ2-1	NA	TGTGCCAGCAACCCTTGGGGCCGGCAGGGTGAGCAGTTCTTC	CASNPWGRQGEQFF
TRBD2	TRBV3-1/TRBV3-2	TRBJ2-1	NA	TGTGCCAGCAGGGTCGGAGCCGGACTAGCGGGGAGTCAAGATGAGCAGTTCTTC	CASRVGAGLAGSQDEQFF
TRBD1	TRBV19	TRBJ2-2	NA	TGTGCCAGTAGGGCAGGGGGCCCGAACACCGGGGAGCTGTTTTTT	CASRAGGPNTGELFF
NA	TRBV30	TRBJ2-3	NA	TGTGCCTGGAGTCTAGGGAGCGGAAGCACAGATACGCAGTATTTT	CAWSLGSGSTDTQYF
NA	TRBV4-3	TRBJ2-7	NA	TGCGCCAGCAGCCACCGAACGGGGAGCTCCTACGAGCAGTACTTC	CASSHRTGSSYEQYF
NA	TRBV24-1	TRBJ2-1	NA	TGTGCCACCAGTGGCCGGGAGTACAATGAGCAGTTCTTC	CATSGREYNEQFF
NA	TRBV2	TRBJ2-5	NA	TGTGCCAGCAGTGGGGGGGAAGAGACCCAGTACTTC	CASSGGEETQYF
TRBD2	TRBV2	TRBJ2-7	once	TGTGCCAGCAGTAAAAGTTCAGCGGGGGGTGTCTACGAGCAGTACTTC	CASSKSSAGGVYEQYF
NA	TRBV15	TRBJ2-7	few	TGTGCCACCAGCAGTAGACAGGATGGGTACGAGCAGTACTTC	CATSSRQDGYEQYF
TRBD1	TRBV6-5	TRBJ2-7	once	TGTGCCAGCAGGTGGGACAGAAATCCCTACGAGCAGTACTTC	CASRWDRNPYEQYF
NA	TRBV10-2	TRBJ1-2	NA	TGCGCCAGCAGTGAGGGTCAGCTGGAGGGCTACACCTTC	CASSEGQLEGYTF
NA	TRBV20-1	TRBJ2-2	NA	TGCAGTGCTAGTGCTCAGGGATCGAACACCGGGGAGCTGTTTTTT	CSASAQGSNTGELFF
TRBD2	TRBV5-6	TRBJ2-7	NA	TGTGCCAGCAGCCAAGCGGGAGGGAGCTCCTACGAGCAGTACTTC	CASSQAGGSSYEQYF
NA	TRBV10-3	TRBJ1-2	NA	TGTGCCATCATGGACATAGGCTATGGCTACACCTTC	CAIMDIGYGYTF
NA	TRBV5-1	TRBJ2-7	NA	TGCGCCAGCAGCCTGACAGAGGCCTTCTACGAGCAGTACTTC	CASSLTEAFYEQYF